The rows below give T cell receptor beta chains drawn from one sample of a study of graft-versus-host responses after intestinal transplantation. Antigens of these TCRs are unknown. The protocol was immunoSEQ multiplex PCR, while the TCRdb copy is restricted to in-frame clones and leaves out a portion. The data contain about 100,000 clones, about 88% of them singletons. Sequenced here: unstimulated CD4+ T cells sorted from spleen or lymph node cells, sampled before transplant. The receptors originated from a human donor who was the organ donor for an intestinal transplant. Each CDR3 is given with its conserved first and last residue. Fields, in order: J gene, V gene, clone size, D gene, CDR3 protein, CDR3 DNA. D genes are given only for firm matches. For some rows the clone size is stated as once, few or many, or as a class when expanded; others skip it.

>TRBJ2-6|TRBV29-1|NA|NA
CSVEEAPSAGANVLTF
TGCAGCGTTGAAGAGGCCCCATCCGCGGGGGCCAACGTCCTGACTTTC
>TRBJ1-6|TRBV2|NA|NA
CASRGGAVHSPLHF
TGTGCCAGCAGGGGGGGGGCAGTCCATTCACCCCTCCACTTT
>TRBJ1-5|TRBV7-2|NA|NA
CASSLVRDIPYPQHF
TGTGCCAGCAGCTTAGTACGGGACATTCCCTATCCCCAGCATTTT
>TRBJ2-1|TRBV18|NA|NA
CASSPVETAKQFF
TGTGCCAGCTCACCAGTCGAGACGGCGAAGCAGTTCTTC
>TRBJ2-5|TRBV30|NA|NA
CAWSYQRETQYF
TGTGCCTGGAGTTACCAACGAGAGACCCAGTACTTC
>TRBJ2-2|TRBV6-4|NA|NA
CASNDREVTGELFF
TGTGCCAGCAATGACAGGGAGGTCACCGGGGAGCTGTTTTTT
>TRBJ1-1|TRBV10-3|NA|NA
CAISESPNTEAFF
TGTGCCATCAGTGAGTCGCCGAACACTGAAGCTTTCTTT
>TRBJ2-3|TRBV28|once|NA
CASSLNVPSGTDTQYF
TGTGCCAGCAGTTTAAATGTCCCCAGTGGCACAGATACGCAGTATTTT
>TRBJ2-2|TRBV9|NA|TRBD2
CASSGTSTGELFF
TGTGCCAGCAGCGGGACTAGCACCGGGGAGCTGTTTTTT
>TRBJ1-3|TRBV11-2|NA|NA
CASSHTGSGNTIYF
TGTGCCAGCAGCCACACAGGTTCCGGAAACACCATATATTTT
>TRBJ1-4|TRBV11-2|NA|NA
CASSLDVMAGQATNEKLFF
TGTGCCAGCAGCTTAGATGTGATGGCAGGACAAGCAACTAATGAAAAACTGTTTTTT
>TRBJ2-5|TRBV7-9|NA|NA
CASSLGTGRFETQYF
TGTGCCAGCAGCTTAGGTACAGGGAGGTTTGAGACCCAGTACTTC
>TRBJ1-3|TRBV28|NA|TRBD1
CASIPGGSGNTIYF
TGTGCCAGCATCCCAGGGGGCTCTGGAAACACCATATATTTT
>TRBJ2-2|TRBV19|NA|TRBD2
CASSTPPSGSLANTGELFF
TGTGCCAGTAGTACCCCCCCTAGCGGGAGCCTCGCGAACACCGGGGAGCTGTTTTTT
>TRBJ1-2|TRBV30|NA|TRBD1
CAWDRVGGYTF
TGTGCCTGGGACAGGGTGGGAGGCTACACCTTC
>TRBJ1-1|TRBV27|NA|TRBD1
CASRKGTGNTEAFF
TGTGCCAGCAGGAAAGGGACAGGGAACACTGAAGCTTTCTTT
>TRBJ1-6|TRBV9|NA|NA
CASSVGQGWSPLHF
TGTGCCAGCAGCGTAGGCCAGGGGTGGTCACCCCTCCACTTT
>TRBJ2-7|TRBV5-1|few|TRBD2
CASSRTSGGAYEQYF
TGCGCCAGCAGCAGGACTAGCGGGGGGGCGTACGAGCAGTACTTC
>TRBJ1-2|TRBV4-2|NA|TRBD1
CASSHLTGGEGYTF
TGTGCCAGCAGCCATCTTACAGGGGGTGAAGGCTACACCTTC
>TRBJ2-7|TRBV30|NA|NA
CAWSWGPGVGEQYF
TGTGCCTGGAGTTGGGGCCCTGGGGTTGGCGAGCAGTACTTC
>TRBJ2-4|TRBV20-1|NA|NA
CSATAKNIQYF
TGCAGTGCTACAGCCAAAAACATTCAGTACTTC
>TRBJ2-3|TRBV5-4|few|NA
CASSLNDRITDTQYF
TGTGCCAGCAGCTTGAACGACAGGATCACAGATACGCAGTATTTT
>TRBJ2-7|TRBV5-1|NA|NA
CASSLAGASYEQYF
TGCGCCAGCAGCTTGGCGGGGGCCTCCTACGAGCAGTACTTC
>TRBJ1-1|TRBV7-2|NA|TRBD1
CASSPRDRANTEAFF
TGTGCCAGCAGCCCAAGGGACAGGGCGAACACTGAAGCTTTCTTT
>TRBJ2-3|TRBV5-1|NA|NA
CASSLNPTISADTQYF
TGCGCCAGCAGCCTCAACCCGACCATCTCTGCAGATACGCAGTATTTT
>TRBJ2-3|TRBV10-3|NA|NA
CAIKGSRSADTQYF
TGTGCCATCAAAGGGAGCCGAAGCGCAGATACGCAGTATTTT
>TRBJ1-2|TRBV4-2|NA|TRBD1
CASSQTTDRSYGLVTF
TGTGCCAGCAGCCAAACTACGGACAGGAGCTATGGCTTGGTAACCTTC
>TRBJ1-5|TRBV5-6|NA|TRBD1
CASSSYRGGVQPQHF
TGTGCCAGCAGCTCGTACAGGGGAGGGGTTCAGCCCCAGCATTTT
>TRBJ2-3|TRBV30|once|TRBD2
CAWSVGGRNTDTQYF
TGTGCCTGGAGTGTAGGCGGGAGGAACACAGATACGCAGTATTTT
>TRBJ1-2|TRBV28|few|NA
CASSLGNYGYTF
TGTGCCAGCAGTTTGGGGAACTATGGCTACACCTTC
>TRBJ2-7|TRBV11-2|NA|TRBD2
CASSFGLAGDQYF
TGTGCCAGCAGCTTTGGACTAGCGGGGGATCAGTACTTC
>TRBJ2-7|TRBV6-1|NA|TRBD1
CASSGDRGVVGAGYEQYF
TGTGCCAGCAGTGGGGACAGGGGAGTAGTTGGTGCCGGCTACGAGCAGTACTTC
>TRBJ2-7|TRBV28|NA|TRBD1
CASSATGPHEQYF
TGTGCCAGCAGTGCGACAGGGCCCCACGAGCAGTACTTC
>TRBJ1-1|TRBV28|NA|NA
CASSLSSGVNVGYEAFF
TGTGCCAGCAGTTTAAGCTCGGGGGTTAATGTGGGTTATGAAGCTTTCTTT
>TRBJ1-3|TRBV5-1|NA|TRBD1
CASTQGASFSGNTIYF
TGCGCCAGCACGCAGGGGGCCTCATTCTCTGGAAACACCATATATTTT
>TRBJ2-2|TRBV4-1|NA|NA
CASSPINTGELFF
TGCGCCAGCAGCCCCATAAACACCGGGGAGCTGTTTTTT
>TRBJ1-2|TRBV2|NA|TRBD1
CAIQRQGDYGYTF
TGTGCCATACAACGACAGGGTGACTATGGCTACACCTTC
>TRBJ1-2|TRBV11-2|NA|TRBD1
CASSYRTGVGYTF
TGTGCCAGCAGTTACCGGACAGGGGTGGGCTACACCTTC
>TRBJ2-4|TRBV5-1|once|NA
CASSLDRNIQYF
TGCGCCAGCAGTCTCGACAGGAACATTCAGTACTTC